The following is a TCR beta chain sequence with its context. The sequencing template was cDNA reverse transcribed from extracted RNA. Only in-frame clones appear in the TCRdb table, and some are missing; sequencing was by immunoSEQ multiplex PCR. This table has about 130,000 clones, about 50% appearing once. Trimming stripped 1 base from V and 3 bases from J, with 4 bases between. CDR3 length: 13 amino acids. CDR1 is SQVTM and CDR2 is ANQGSEA in the germline V gene. The entry originates in a study of CD8+ T cells in alopecia areata. Study-level background: A regimen of oral tofacitinib, 5 to 10 mg twice daily, was given to treated patients.

This sequence joins TRBV29-1 and TRBJ2-6; D call uncertain. The sample in question was CD8+ T cells sorted from blood, obtained at week 0. The origin of this receptor is a human donor with alopecia areata. The CDR3 DNA follows: TGCAGCGTTGAAGTCAGTGGGGCCAACGTCCTGACTTTC. Translating gives CSVEVSGANVLTF.